The 9 T cell receptor beta chains listed next were all sequenced from one sample in a study of human T cells and chemical hapten exposure. Time point defined: patch test 1, 2 weeks after DPC sensitization. The treatment: therapeutic diphenylcyclopropenone sensitization with weekly scalp DPC. From the RACE reads, TCRdb called clonotypes with MiXCR, one entry per CDR3 protein. Seen here are fewer than 200,000 distinct CDR3 sequences, 20% to 25% observed once, and the top ten hold about 7%. The sample in question was whole blood, obtained in connection with sensitization to the hapten diphenylcyclopropenone (DPC). The receptors originated from a woman in her fifties or sixties with alopecia areata. Some clones in this sample may be carry-over from other donors' samples.

The V call is TRBV5-1, the J call TRBJ1-1; tentative D call: TRBD1 (5 bases). The CDR3 is 15 amino acids. Trimming shortened V by 5 bases and J by 5 bases, and 19 bases separated the two germline ends. Germline CDR1 and CDR2: SGHRS and YFSETQ. In DNA form, the CDR3 reads TGCGCCAGCAGTCCACCAAGGCAGGGAGGGACTGAAGCTTTCTTT. Amino acid sequence: CASSPPRQGGTEAFF.

This clonotype came up a few times. The V and J genes are TRBV27 and TRBJ2-1, with TRBD2 identical over 11 bases. Germline CDR1 MNHEY, CDR2 SMNVEV (reference sequence). The CDR3 contains 14 residues. V was clipped by 6 bases and J by 9 bases; unmatched bases: 7. Here the CDR3 reads CASRPSGRQGEQFF. DNA of the CDR3: TGTGCCAGCAGGCCTAGCGGGAGGCAGGGTGAGCAGTTCTTC.

In this sample, this clonotype turned up a few times. V usage is TRBV2 and J usage is TRBJ2-1; tentative D call: TRBD2 (5 bases). V was clipped by 2 bases and J by 7 bases, with 9 bases between them. The CDR3 extends over 13 amino acids. CDR1 and CDR2 from the germline V gene are SNHLY and FYNNEI. The CDR3 loop is CASSELRGNEQFF. Here the CDR3 DNA reads TGTGCCAGCAGTGAATTACGGGGTAATGAGCAGTTCTTC.

This chain uses TRBV13 with TRBJ2-1; 16 positions match TRBD2. This CDR3 is 19 amino acids long. The junction had 4 bases not matched to a gene; V was cut back by 2 bases and J by 0 bases. CDR1 and CDR2 (germline): PRHDT, FYEKMQ (reference sequence). The DNA of the CDR3 is TGTGCCAGCAGCTTACCGGGACTAGCGGGGGGGGACTCCTACAATGAGCAGTTCTTC. Its translation is CASSLPGLAGGDSYNEQFF. The entire variable domain, with the rest obtained from reference TRBV13 and TRBJ2-1, is as follows: AAGVIQSPRHLIKEKRETATLKCYPIPRHDTVYWYQQGPGQDPQFLISFYEKMQSDKGSIPDRFSAQQFSDYHSELNMSSLELGDSALYFCASSLPGLAGGDSYNEQFFGPGTRLTVL.

This clonotype showed up just a few times. The chain employs TRBV12-3 or TRBV12-4 and TRBJ2-1; D gene uncertain. V was clipped by 1 base and J by 0 bases, with 4 bases between them. This CDR3 has 14 residues. CDR3 DNA sequence: TGTGCCAGCAGTTTAGTCAACTCCTACAATGAGCAGTTCTTC. Translating it yields CASSLVNSYNEQFF.

In its sample, this clonotype was seen a few times. The J gene is TRBJ2-2, the V gene TRBV3-1, with 14 positions matching TRBD2. Per germline, CDR1 LGHDT and CDR2 YNNKEL (reference sequence). The CDR3 runs 15 residues. After removal of 6 bases from V and 6 bases from J, the junction contained 3 bases not matched to a gene. The CDR3 loop is CASRPTSGRAGELFF. CDR3 sequence (DNA): TGTGCCAGCAGGCCGACTAGCGGGAGGGCCGGGGAGCTGTTTTTT.

In this sample, this clonotype turned up many times. This chain links TRBV9 with TRBJ1-1; D not resolved. The V end was cut by 0 bases, the J end by 2 bases, with 8 bases between. Per the germline V gene, CDR1 is SGDLS and CDR2 is YYNGEE. The CDR3 has 14 residues. The CDR3 region is CASSVGTVNTEAFF. In nucleotides, the CDR3 is TGTGCCAGCAGCGTAGGGACGGTCAACACTGAAGCTTTCTTT.

The sample holds a few counts of this clonotype. The chain has TRBV20-1 and TRBJ2-7; 7 bases are shared with TRBD2. CDR1 and CDR2 (germline): DFQATT, SNEGSKA (reference sequence). The junction had 10 bases not matched to a gene; V was cut back by 3 bases and J by 2 bases. This CDR3 spans 15 amino acids. CDR3 region: CSARPGTTLAYEQYF. The CDR3 bases are TGCAGTGCTAGGCCCGGGACTACGCTCGCCTACGAGCAGTACTTC.

There are a few counts of this clonotype. V usage is TRBV6-2 or TRBV6-3 and J usage is TRBJ2-2; D call uncertain. This CDR3 has 15 residues. Trimming cost V 5 bases and J 3 bases, with 13 bases left between them. The V gene's germline CDR1 is MNHEY and CDR2 SVGEGT. For the CDR3, the DNA is TGTGCCAGCAGTGTGTTCAGATTAGACACCGGGGAGCTGTTTTTT. Translated: CASSVFRLDTGELFF.